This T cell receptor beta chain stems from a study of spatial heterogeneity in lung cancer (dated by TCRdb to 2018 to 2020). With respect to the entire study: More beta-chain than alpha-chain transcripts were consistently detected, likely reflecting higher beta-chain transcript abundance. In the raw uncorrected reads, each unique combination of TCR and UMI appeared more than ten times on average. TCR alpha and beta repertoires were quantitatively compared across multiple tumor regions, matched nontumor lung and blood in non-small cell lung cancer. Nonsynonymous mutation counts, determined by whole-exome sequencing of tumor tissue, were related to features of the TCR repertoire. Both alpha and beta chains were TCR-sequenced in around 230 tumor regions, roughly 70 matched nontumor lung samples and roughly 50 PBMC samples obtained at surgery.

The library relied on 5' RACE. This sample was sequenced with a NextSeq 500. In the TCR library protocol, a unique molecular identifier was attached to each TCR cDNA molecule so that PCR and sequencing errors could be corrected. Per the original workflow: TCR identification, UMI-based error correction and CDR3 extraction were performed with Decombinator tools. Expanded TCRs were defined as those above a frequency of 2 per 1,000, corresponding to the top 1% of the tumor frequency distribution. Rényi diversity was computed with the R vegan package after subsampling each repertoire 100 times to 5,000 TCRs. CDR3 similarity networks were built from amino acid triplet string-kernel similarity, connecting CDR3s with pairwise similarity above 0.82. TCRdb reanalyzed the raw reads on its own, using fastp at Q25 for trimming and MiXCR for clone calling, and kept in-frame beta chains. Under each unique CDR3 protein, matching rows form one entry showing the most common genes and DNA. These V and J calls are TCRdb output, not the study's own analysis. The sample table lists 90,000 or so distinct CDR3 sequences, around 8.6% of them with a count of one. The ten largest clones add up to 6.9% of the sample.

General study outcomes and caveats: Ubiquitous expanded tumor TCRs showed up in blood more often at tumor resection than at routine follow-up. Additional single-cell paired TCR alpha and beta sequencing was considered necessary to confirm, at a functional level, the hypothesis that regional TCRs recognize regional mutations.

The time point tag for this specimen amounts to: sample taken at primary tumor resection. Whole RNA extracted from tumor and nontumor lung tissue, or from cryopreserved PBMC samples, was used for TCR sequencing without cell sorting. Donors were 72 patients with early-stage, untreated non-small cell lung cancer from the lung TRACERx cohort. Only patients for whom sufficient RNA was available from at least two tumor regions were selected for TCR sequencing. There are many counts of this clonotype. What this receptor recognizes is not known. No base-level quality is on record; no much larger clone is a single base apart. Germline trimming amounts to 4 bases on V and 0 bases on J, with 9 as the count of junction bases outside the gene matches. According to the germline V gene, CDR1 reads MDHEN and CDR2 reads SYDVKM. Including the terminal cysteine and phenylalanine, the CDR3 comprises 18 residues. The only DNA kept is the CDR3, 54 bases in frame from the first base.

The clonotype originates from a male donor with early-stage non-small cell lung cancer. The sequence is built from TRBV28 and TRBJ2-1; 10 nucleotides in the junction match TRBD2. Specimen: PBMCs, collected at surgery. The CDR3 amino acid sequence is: CASSSWASGSSSYNEQFF. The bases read TGTGCCAGCAGTTCTTGGGCTAGCGGGAGTTCCTCCTACAATGAGCAGTTCTTC.